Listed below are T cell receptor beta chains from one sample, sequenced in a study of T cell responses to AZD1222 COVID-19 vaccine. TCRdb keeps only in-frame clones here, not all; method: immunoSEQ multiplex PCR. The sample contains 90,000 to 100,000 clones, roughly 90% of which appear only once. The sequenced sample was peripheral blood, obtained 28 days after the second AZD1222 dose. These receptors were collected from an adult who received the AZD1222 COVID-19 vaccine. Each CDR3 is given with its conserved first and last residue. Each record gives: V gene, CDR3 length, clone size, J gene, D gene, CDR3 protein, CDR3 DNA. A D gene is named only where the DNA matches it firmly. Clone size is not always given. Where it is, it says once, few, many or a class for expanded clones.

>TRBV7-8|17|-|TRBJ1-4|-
CASSLGTLLATNEKLFF
TGTGCCAGCAGCTTGGGGACACTTCTTGCAACTAATGAAAAACTGTTTTTT
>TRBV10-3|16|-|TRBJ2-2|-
CAISELVRIGSGELFF
TGTGCCATCAGTGAGTTAGTGAGGATTGGTTCCGGGGAGCTGTTTTTT
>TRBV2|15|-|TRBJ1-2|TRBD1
CASSESRTGEYGYTF
TGTGCCAGCAGTGAATCCCGGACAGGGGAGTATGGCTACACCTTC
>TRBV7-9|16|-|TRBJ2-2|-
CASSSPVNWDTGELFF
TGTGCCAGCAGCTCCCCCGTTAATTGGGACACCGGGGAGCTGTTTTTT
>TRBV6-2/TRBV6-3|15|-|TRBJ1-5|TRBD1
CASSTSGTVQQPQHF
TGTGCCAGCAGTACCTCCGGGACAGTACAGCAGCCCCAGCATTTT
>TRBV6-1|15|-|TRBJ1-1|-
CASSEAWQPNTEAFF
TGTGCCAGCAGTGAAGCTTGGCAGCCGAACACTGAAGCTTTCTTT
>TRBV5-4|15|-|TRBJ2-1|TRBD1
CASSLKGAAVDEQFF
TGTGCCAGCAGCTTGAAGGGGGCGGCCGTCGATGAGCAGTTCTTC
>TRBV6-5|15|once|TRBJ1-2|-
CASRLQGFGNYGYTF
TGTGCCAGCAGACTACAGGGTTTTGGGAACTATGGCTACACCTTC
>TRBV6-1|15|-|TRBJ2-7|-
CASSENLGGPSRQYF
TGTGCCAGCAGTGAAAATCTAGGGGGGCCCTCCAGGCAGTACTTC
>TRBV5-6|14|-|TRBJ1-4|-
CASSSGGTVGKLFF
TGTGCCAGCAGCTCCGGCGGAACAGTGGGAAAACTGTTTTTT
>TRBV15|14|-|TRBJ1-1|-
CATRDGQLNTEAFF
TGTGCCACCAGGGATGGGCAACTGAACACTGAAGCTTTCTTT
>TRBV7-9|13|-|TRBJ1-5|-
CASRRDSNQPQHF
TGTGCCAGCAGAAGGGATAGCAATCAGCCCCAGCATTTT
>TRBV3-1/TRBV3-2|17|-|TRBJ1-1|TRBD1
CASSHGTGGNLDTEAFF
TGTGCCAGCAGCCACGGCACAGGGGGAAATTTGGACACTGAAGCTTTCTTT
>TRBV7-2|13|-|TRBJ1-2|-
CASSPREDYGYTF
TGTGCCAGCAGCCCACGGGAGGACTATGGCTACACCTTC